Presented here are 5 T cell receptor beta chains from one specimen sequenced in a study of blood T cells in healthy people across ages. It was with a sample-barcoded 5' primer and a J-beta primer mix that a second PCR of roughly 7 to 12 cycles was run. Using its own MiXCR run on the 5' RACE reads, TCRdb lists one record per CDR3 protein. Counted here are around 850,000 distinct CDR3 sequences, under 40% occurring once; the ten biggest clones make up over 10%. The specimen sequenced was blood. These receptors came from a man younger than 35 in good health.

This clonotype was detected a few times. The chain combines TRBV5-1 with TRBJ2-1; 11 bases fit TRBD2. Germline V gene sequence: CDR1 SGHRS, CDR2 YFSETQ. J gave up 5 bases and V 4 bases, and 11 bases lay outside the gene matches. The length of the CDR3 is 17 residues. The CDR3 is CASSPFLLAGANNEQFF. Written as DNA, the CDR3 is TGCGCCAGCAGCCCATTCCTACTAGCGGGGGCCAACAATGAGCAGTTCTTC.

The table lists this clonotype with many counts. The CDR3, as DNA: TGTGCCAGCAGGGTCCAGGACCTAGCCAAAAACATTCAGTACTTC. Protein: CASRVQDLAKNIQYF. This chain uses TRBV7-2 with TRBJ2-4; D is ambiguous. Trimming left V 6 bases short and J 0 bases short, with 12 bases between. CDR1 and CDR2 from the germline V gene are SGHTA and FQGNSA. There are 15 residues in the CDR3. The complete variable domain, with remaining parts taken from reference TRBV7-2 and TRBJ2-4, reads GAGVSQSPSNKVTEKGKDVELRCDPISGHTALYWYRQSLGQGLEFLIYFQGNSAPDKSGLPSDRFSAERTGGSVSTLTIQRTQQEDSAVYLCASRVQDLAKNIQYFGAGTRLSVL.

This clonotype appeared a few times. The chain is built from TRBV9 and TRBJ2-7; TRBD1 matches 9 bases. With 3 bases clipped from V and 6 bases from J, the junction kept 16 bases outside the gene matches. The length of the CDR3 is 17 residues. Germline V gene lookup returns CDR1 SGDLS and CDR2 YYNGEE. CDR3 region: CASSAFTGTGLNTEQYF. The CDR3 nucleotides are TGTGCCAGCAGCGCGTTTACCGGGACAGGGCTAAATACCGAGCAGTACTTC. Complete variable domain (other parts from reference TRBV9 and TRBJ2-7): DSGVTQTPKHLITATGQRVTLRCSPRSGDLSVYWYQQSLDQGLQFLIQYYNGEERAKGNILERFSAQQFPDLHSELNLSSLELGDSALYFCASSAFTGTGLNTEQYFGPGTRLTVT.

This chain joins TRBV7-3 and TRBJ2-5, with D maybe TRBD2 (5 bases). The CDR3 extends over 15 amino acids. V was pared by 1 base and J by 11 bases, with 20 bases between. Germline V gene sequence: CDR1 SGHTA, CDR2 FQGTGA. The DNA for the CDR3 is TGTGCCAGCAGCTTAATGCTGACTAATAACAATGAGCAGTACTTC. Amino acids: CASSLMLTNNNEQYF. The full variable domain, its missing parts supplied by reference TRBV7-3 and TRBJ2-5, is GAGVSQTPSNKVTEKGKYVELRCDPISGHTALYWYRQSLGQGPEFLIYFQGTGAADDSGLPNDRFFAVRPEGSVSTLKIQRTERGDSAVYLCASSLMLTNNNEQYFGPGTRLLVL.

This clonotype was detected once. This chain links TRBV7-9 with TRBJ2-5; D could derive from TRBD1 or TRBD2 (6 bases each). The V and J ends lost 6 bases and 2 bases respectively, with 25 bases between them. The germline V gene encodes CDR1 SEHNR and CDR2 FQNEAQ (reference sequence). CDR3 size: 18 residues. The CDR3 reads CASSRSPGAVHEQETQYF. For the CDR3, the DNA is TGTGCCAGCAGTCGTTCTCCGGGGGCCGTCCATGAACAAGAGACCCAGTACTTC.